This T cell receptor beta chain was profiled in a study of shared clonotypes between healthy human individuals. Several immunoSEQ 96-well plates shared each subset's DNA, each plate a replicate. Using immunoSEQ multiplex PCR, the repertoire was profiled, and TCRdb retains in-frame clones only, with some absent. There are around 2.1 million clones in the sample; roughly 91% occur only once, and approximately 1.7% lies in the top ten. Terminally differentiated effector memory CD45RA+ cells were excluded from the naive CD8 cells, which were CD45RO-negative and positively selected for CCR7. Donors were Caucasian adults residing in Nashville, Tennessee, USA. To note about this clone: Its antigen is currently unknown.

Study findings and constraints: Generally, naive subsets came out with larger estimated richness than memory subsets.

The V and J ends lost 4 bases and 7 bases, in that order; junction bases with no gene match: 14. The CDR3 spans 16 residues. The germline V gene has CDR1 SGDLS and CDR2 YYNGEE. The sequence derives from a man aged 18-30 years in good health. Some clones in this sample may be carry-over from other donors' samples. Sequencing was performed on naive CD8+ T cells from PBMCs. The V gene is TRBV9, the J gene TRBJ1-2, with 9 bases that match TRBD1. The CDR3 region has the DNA TGTGCCAGCAGCCTAGATGCCGGGACAGGGTTCTCTGGCTACACCTTC. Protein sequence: CASSLDAGTGFSGYTF.